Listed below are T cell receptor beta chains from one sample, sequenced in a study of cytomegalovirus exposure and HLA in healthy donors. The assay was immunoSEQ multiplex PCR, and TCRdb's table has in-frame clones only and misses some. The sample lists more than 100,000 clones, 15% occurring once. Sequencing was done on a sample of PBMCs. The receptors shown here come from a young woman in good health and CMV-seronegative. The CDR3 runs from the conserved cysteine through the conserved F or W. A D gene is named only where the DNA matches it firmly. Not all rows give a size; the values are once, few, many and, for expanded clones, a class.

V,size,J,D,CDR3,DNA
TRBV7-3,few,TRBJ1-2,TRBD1,CASSSRSDRGSPLEGYTF,TGTGCCAGCAGCTCCCGTTCGGACAGGGGGTCCCCTTTGGAAGGCTACACCTTC
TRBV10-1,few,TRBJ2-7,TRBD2,CASSAVTSGEQYF,TGCGCCAGCAGTGCAGTGACTAGCGGCGAGCAGTACTTC
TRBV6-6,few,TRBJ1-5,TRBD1,CASSGGGLSNQPQHF,TGTGCCAGCAGTGGAGGGGGCTTGAGCAATCAGCCCCAGCATTTT
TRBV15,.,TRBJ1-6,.,CATSRGEGGNSPLHF,TGTGCCACCAGCAGAGGCGAGGGGGGGAATTCACCCCTCCACTTT
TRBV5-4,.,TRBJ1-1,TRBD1,CASSPWGQGLNTEAFF,TGTGCCAGCAGCCCATGGGGACAGGGGCTGAACACTGAAGCTTTCTTT
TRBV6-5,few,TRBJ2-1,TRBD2,CASSYSELAEEQFF,TGTGCCAGCAGTTACTCGGAACTAGCGGAGGAGCAGTTCTTC
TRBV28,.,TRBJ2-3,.,CASRPGGLDTQYF,TGTGCCAGCAGACCCGGGGGGCTAGATACGCAGTATTTT
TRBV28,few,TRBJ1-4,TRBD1,CASSSRGTDNEKLFF,TGTGCCAGCAGTTCACGAGGGACAGACAATGAAAAACTGTTTTTT
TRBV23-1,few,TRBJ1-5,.,CASSRYRDDSNQPQHF,TGCGCCAGCAGTCGCTACAGAGATGATAGCAATCAGCCCCAGCATTTT
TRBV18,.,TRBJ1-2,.,CASSPQMNDRTGYTF,TGTGCCAGCTCACCCCAAATGAATGACAGGACTGGCTACACCTTC
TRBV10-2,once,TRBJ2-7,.,CASRPDRLYEQYF,TGCGCCAGCAGACCGGACAGACTCTACGAGCAGTACTTC
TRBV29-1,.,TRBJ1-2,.,CSVQTGGGYGYTF,TGCAGCGTTCAGACAGGAGGCGGCTATGGCTACACCTTC
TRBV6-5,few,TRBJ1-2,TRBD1,CASIGTAPNYGYTF,TGTGCCAGCATCGGGACAGCACCCAACTATGGCTACACCTTC
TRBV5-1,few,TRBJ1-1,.,CASSDGGLNTEAFF,TGCGCCAGCAGCGACGGGGGGTTGAACACTGAAGCTTTCTTT
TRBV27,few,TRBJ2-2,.,CASSEGTGELFF,TGTGCCAGCTCCGAGGGCACCGGGGAGCTGTTTTTT
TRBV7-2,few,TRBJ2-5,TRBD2,CASSLWRGSQETQYF,TGTGCCAGCAGCTTATGGCGGGGGTCCCAAGAGACCCAGTACTTC
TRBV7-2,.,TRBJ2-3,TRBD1,CASSPWTGTDTQYF,TGTGCCAGCAGCCCCTGGACAGGGACAGATACGCAGTATTTT
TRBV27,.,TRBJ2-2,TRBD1,CASSRGLQGAAGELFF,TGTGCCAGCAGTCGCGGATTACAGGGGGCTGCCGGGGAGCTGTTTTTT
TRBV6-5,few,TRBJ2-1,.,CASGHNHNEEQFF,TGTGCCAGCGGTCACAATCACAATGAAGAGCAGTTCTTC
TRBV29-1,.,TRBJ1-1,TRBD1,CSVGDSEAFF,TGCAGCGTTGGGGACAGTGAAGCTTTCTTT
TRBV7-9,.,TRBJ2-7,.,CASSLAPGTEQYF,TGTGCCAGCAGCTTAGCCCCAGGAACCGAGCAGTACTTC
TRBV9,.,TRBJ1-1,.,CASSVGGRWDTEAFF,TGTGCCAGCAGCGTAGGAGGCCGTTGGGACACTGAAGCTTTCTTT
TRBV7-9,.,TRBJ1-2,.,CASSLQTGGAFLYGYTF,TGTGCCAGCAGCCTACAGACAGGTGGTGCTTTTCTCTATGGCTACACCTTC
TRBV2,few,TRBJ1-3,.,CASRPDTGNTIYF,TGTGCCAGCAGACCTGACACTGGAAACACCATATATTTT
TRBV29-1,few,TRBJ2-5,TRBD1,CSVRTGTQETQYF,TGCAGCGTACGGACAGGAACTCAAGAGACCCAGTACTTC
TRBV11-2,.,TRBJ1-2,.,CASTPTLDSYGYTF,TGTGCCAGCACGCCCACCCTTGACAGCTATGGCTACACCTTC
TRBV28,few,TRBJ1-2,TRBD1,CASSPGQGYYGYTF,TGTGCCAGCAGCCCAGGACAGGGGTACTATGGCTACACCTTC
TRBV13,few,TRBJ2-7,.,CASSLVAGRGVGGSYEQYF,TGTGCCAGCAGCTTGGTAGCCGGGAGAGGCGTAGGAGGTTCGTACGAGCAGTACTTC
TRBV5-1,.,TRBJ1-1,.,CASSIQGVGTEAFF,TGCGCCAGCAGCATCCAGGGCGTAGGGACTGAAGCTTTCTTT
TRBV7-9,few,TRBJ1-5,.,CASSLEGRGSQPQHF,TGTGCCAGCAGCTTAGAGGGCAGGGGTAGCCAGCCCCAGCATTTT
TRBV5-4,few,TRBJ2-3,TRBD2,CASSPLSGGPDTQYF,TGTGCCAGCAGCCCGCTAAGCGGGGGGCCAGATACGCAGTATTTT
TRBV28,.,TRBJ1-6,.,CASSTLGGNSPLHF,TGTGCCAGCAGCACATTGGGGGGTAATTCACCCCTCCACTTT
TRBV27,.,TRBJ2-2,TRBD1,CASSTRTGTNTGELFF,TGTGCCAGCAGTACGCGGACAGGGACTAACACCGGGGAGCTGTTTTTT
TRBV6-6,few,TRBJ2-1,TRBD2,CASSSGGVQFF,TGTGCCAGCAGTTCGGGGGGAGTACAGTTCTTC
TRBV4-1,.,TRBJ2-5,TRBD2,CASSHTWPAGQETQYF,TGCGCCAGCAGCCACACCTGGCCAGCGGGACAAGAGACCCAGTACTTC
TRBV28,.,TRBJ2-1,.,CASSATLLGYNEQFF,TGTGCCAGCAGCGCGACTTTGCTAGGCTACAATGAGCAGTTCTTC
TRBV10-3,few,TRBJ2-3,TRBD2,CAISFSGVTTDTQYF,TGTGCCATCAGCTTTAGCGGGGTAACCACAGATACGCAGTATTTT
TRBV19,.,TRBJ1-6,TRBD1,CASSRGQGSPSYNSPLHF,TGTGCTAGTAGTAGGGGACAGGGGAGCCCCTCCTATAATTCACCCCTCCACTTT
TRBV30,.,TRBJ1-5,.,CAWEASERYSNQPQHF,TGTGCCTGGGAGGCCTCAGAGAGGTATAGCAATCAGCCCCAGCATTTT
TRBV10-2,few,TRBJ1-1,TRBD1,CASSTTGSGLMNTEAFF,TGCGCCAGCAGTACGACAGGGTCGGGCCTAATGAACACTGAAGCTTTCTTT
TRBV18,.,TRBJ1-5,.,CASSLGQPINPNQPQHF,TGTGCCAGCTCACTTGGACAGCCTATTAACCCCAATCAGCCCCAGCATTTT
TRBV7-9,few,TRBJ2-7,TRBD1,CASSSGRTGVEQYF,TGTGCCAGCAGCTCCGGACGGACAGGGGTCGAGCAGTACTTC
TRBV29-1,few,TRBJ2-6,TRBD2,CSGIAGGSGANVLTF,TGCAGCGGGATAGCGGGAGGCTCGGGGGCCAACGTCCTGACTTTC
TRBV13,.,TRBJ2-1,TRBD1,CASSSNSDRGLGYEQFF,TGTGCCAGCAGCTCTAACTCGGACAGGGGGCTCGGCTATGAGCAGTTCTTC
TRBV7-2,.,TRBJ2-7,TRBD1,CASSFSGQGSYEQYF,TGTGCCAGCAGCTTCTCAGGACAGGGGTCCTACGAGCAGTACTTC
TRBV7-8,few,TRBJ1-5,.,CASSLAAGNQPQHF,TGTGCCAGCAGCTTGGCCGCGGGGAATCAGCCCCAGCATTTT
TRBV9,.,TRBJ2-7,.,CASSLRSGEQYF,TGTGCCAGCAGCCTACGGAGTGGCGAGCAGTACTTC
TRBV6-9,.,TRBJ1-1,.,CASSYSRGWGRPEAFF,TGTGCCAGCAGTTATTCCCGGGGTTGGGGGCGGCCTGAAGCTTTCTTT
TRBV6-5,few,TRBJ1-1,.,CASGRGAEAFF,TGTGCCAGCGGACGGGGGGCTGAAGCTTTCTTT
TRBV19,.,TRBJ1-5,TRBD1,CASSAGQAGYQPQHF,TGTGCCAGTAGTGCCGGACAGGCGGGTTATCAGCCCCAGCATTTT
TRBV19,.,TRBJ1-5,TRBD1,CASSADREIQPQHF,TGTGCCAGTAGTGCAGACAGGGAGATCCAGCCCCAGCATTTT
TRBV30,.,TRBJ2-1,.,CAWSVRWGLVRNEQFF,TGTGCCTGGAGTGTACGCTGGGGGCTGGTTCGCAATGAGCAGTTCTTC
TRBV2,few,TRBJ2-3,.,CASKGDADTQYF,TGTGCCAGCAAGGGAGACGCAGATACGCAGTATTTT